These T cell receptor beta chains were read from a single sample in a study of cytomegalovirus exposure and HLA in healthy donors. The protocol was immunoSEQ multiplex PCR, while the TCRdb copy is restricted to in-frame clones and leaves out a portion. The table counts tens of thousands of clones; 3.5% to 4.5% lies in the top ten. Sequencing used PBMCs. These receptors were obtained from a man between 18 and 29 years old in good health and CMV-seropositive. Each CDR3 is given with its conserved first and last residue. Each record gives: D gene, V gene, J gene, CDR3 protein, CDR3 DNA. A D gene is named only where the DNA matches it firmly.

TRBD1	TRBV28	TRBJ2-5	CASSSTGLQETQYF	TGTGCCAGCAGTTCGACAGGGCTCCAAGAGACCCAGTACTTC
TRBD1	TRBV5-4	TRBJ2-2	CASSPLQGRSTGELFF	TGTGCCAGCAGTCCCCTACAGGGGCGTAGCACCGGGGAGCTGTTTTTT
.	TRBV4-1	TRBJ2-7	CASSHGTVSAYEQYF	TGCGCCAGCAGCCACGGGACTGTTAGCGCCTACGAGCAGTACTTC
.	TRBV4-2	TRBJ2-7	CASSQPASISSYEQYF	TGTGCCAGCAGCCAACCTGCTAGCATATCCTCCTACGAGCAGTACTTC
TRBD1	TRBV10-3	TRBJ1-6	CAISEPGDRGNSPLHF	TGTGCCATCAGTGAGCCGGGGGACAGGGGGAATTCACCCCTCCACTTT
.	TRBV28	TRBJ1-2	CASSGPGGGYTF	TGTGCCAGCAGTGGCCCCGGGGGGGGCTACACCTTC
TRBD1	TRBV19	TRBJ1-2	CASSTQGDYGYTF	TGTGCCAGTAGTACTCAGGGGGACTATGGCTACACCTTC
TRBD1	TRBV4-1	TRBJ1-5	CASSQSLTGTGPGNQPQHF	TGCGCCAGCAGCCAATCCCTGACAGGGACGGGGCCTGGCAATCAGCCCCAGCATTTT
TRBD1	TRBV18	TRBJ2-7	CATQPGQGGREQYF	TGTGCCACCCAACCGGGACAGGGAGGAAGAGAGCAGTACTTC
.	TRBV5-8	TRBJ1-3	CASSLDFSGNTIYF	TGTGCCAGCAGCTTGGACTTCTCTGGAAACACCATATATTTT
.	TRBV18	TRBJ1-5	CASSGGLNQPQHF	TGTGCCAGCAGTGGGGGCCTCAATCAGCCCCAGCATTTT
.	TRBV14	TRBJ2-1	CASSRRDSYNEQFF	TGTGCCAGCAGCCGCCGGGACTCCTACAATGAGCAGTTCTTC
TRBD1	TRBV5-1	TRBJ1-1	CASSSRDRGLLNTEAFF	TGCGCCAGCAGCTCCCGGGACAGGGGGCTCTTGAACACTGAAGCTTTCTTT
TRBD2	TRBV7-6	TRBJ2-1	CASSRAAGGAGSYNEQFF	TGTGCCAGCAGCCGCGCAGCGGGAGGCGCTGGCTCCTACAATGAGCAGTTCTTC
.	TRBV9	TRBJ2-5	CASSVAWGGGETQYF	TGTGCCAGCAGCGTAGCTTGGGGGGGCGGGGAGACCCAGTACTTC
.	TRBV27	TRBJ1-5	CASSFGGIHQPQHF	TGTGCCAGCAGTTTCGGCGGTATTCATCAGCCCCAGCATTTT
TRBD2	TRBV5-1	TRBJ2-3	CASRTSGGADTQYF	TGCGCCAGCAGGACTAGCGGGGGTGCGGATACGCAGTATTTT
.	TRBV28	TRBJ1-6	CASSRPQGIVSPLHF	TGTGCCAGCAGTCGCCCACAGGGTATAGTTTCACCCCTCCACTTT
TRBD1	TRBV29-1	TRBJ2-1	CSVERDSYNEQFF	TGCAGCGTTGAAAGGGACAGCTACAATGAGCAGTTCTTC
TRBD1	TRBV18	TRBJ2-3	CASSPGQGHADTQYF	TGTGCCAGCTCACCGGGACAGGGACATGCAGATACGCAGTATTTT
.	TRBV7-9	TRBJ1-2	CAGGKVEGDGYTF	TGTGCCGGGGGGAAAGTCGAGGGTGATGGCTACACCTTC
.	TRBV7-9	TRBJ1-1	CASSPPWARNTEAFF	TGTGCCAGCAGCCCCCCGTGGGCCCGGAACACTGAAGCTTTCTTT
TRBD1	TRBV4-1	TRBJ2-2	CASSPETGFNTGELFF	TGCGCCAGCAGCCCCGAGACAGGGTTTAACACCGGGGAGCTGTTTTTT
.	TRBV5-1	TRBJ1-3	CASKHSLEISGNTIYF	TGCGCCAGCAAACACAGCTTGGAAATCTCTGGAAACACCATATATTTT
TRBD2	TRBV7-2	TRBJ2-7	CASSSRSGTTYEQYF	TGTGCCAGCAGCTCCCGGAGCGGGACCACCTACGAGCAGTACTTC
TRBD2	TRBV5-1	TRBJ2-1	CASSLAITGTTNEQFF	TGCGCCAGCAGCTTGGCAATTACCGGGACTACCAATGAGCAGTTCTTC
.	TRBV19	TRBJ2-2	CASRQGVGELFF	TGTGCCAGTAGACAGGGTGTAGGGGAGCTGTTTTTT
TRBD2	TRBV7-3	TRBJ2-1	CASSLTASGNTYNEQFF	TGTGCCAGCAGCTTAACAGCTAGCGGTAACACCTACAATGAGCAGTTCTTC
.	TRBV28	TRBJ1-1	CASSPRKNMNTEAFF	TGTGCCAGCAGTCCTAGGAAAAACATGAACACTGAAGCTTTCTTT
.	TRBV19	TRBJ1-1	CASSIYWDTLNTEAFF	TGTGCCAGTAGTATATACTGGGACACTTTGAACACTGAAGCTTTCTTT
.	TRBV11-2	TRBJ1-1	CASSPPGTPWGEAFF	TGTGCCAGCAGCCCCCCGGGGACTCCGTGGGGAGAAGCTTTCTTT
TRBD1	TRBV6-1	TRBJ1-6	CASSEGTGDDNSPLHF	TGTGCCAGCAGTGAGGGGACAGGGGATGATAATTCACCCCTCCACTTT
TRBD1	TRBV10-2	TRBJ1-6	CASSEPDRESPLHF	TGCGCCAGCAGTGAGCCCGACAGGGAATCACCCCTCCACTTT
.	TRBV29-1	TRBJ2-7	CSVDAGTRYEQYF	TGCAGCGTTGATGCAGGGACACGCTACGAGCAGTACTTC
.	TRBV29-1	TRBJ1-1	CSVQRGGNTEAFF	TGCAGCGTTCAACGGGGGGGTAACACTGAAGCTTTCTTT
TRBD1	TRBV18	TRBJ1-2	CASSPSSSGTGGNGYTF	TGTGCCAGCTCACCAAGCTCGTCCGGGACAGGGGGCAATGGCTACACCTTC
TRBD2	TRBV6-1	TRBJ2-7	CASSEGTSGSYEQYF	TGTGCCAGCAGTGAAGGGACTAGCGGGAGTTACGAGCAGTACTTC
TRBD2	TRBV10-3	TRBJ2-3	CAISEDSGGADTQYF	TGTGCCATCAGTGAGGACAGCGGGGGTGCAGATACGCAGTATTTT
.	TRBV4-1	TRBJ1-5	CASSQDRNQPQHF	TGCGCCAGCAGCCAAGACAGGAATCAGCCCCAGCATTTT
.	TRBV7-7	TRBJ2-1	CASSLTWGSYNEQFF	TGTGCTAGCAGCTTAACGTGGGGCTCTTACAATGAGCAGTTCTTC
.	TRBV29-1	TRBJ1-2	CSGAGDYGYTF	TGCAGCGGGGCGGGGGACTATGGCTACACCTTC
TRBD1	TRBV19	TRBJ1-1	CASRGQLEAFF	TGTGCCAGTAGGGGACAGCTTGAAGCTTTCTTT
.	TRBV5-1	TRBJ2-5	CASSPPRTEETQYF	TGCGCCAGCAGCCCACCTAGGACTGAGGAGACCCAGTACTTC
TRBD1	TRBV28	TRBJ1-2	CASRIPGQGAHGYTF	TGTGCCAGCAGGATCCCGGGACAGGGGGCGCATGGCTACACCTTC
TRBD2	TRBV6-4	TRBJ2-3	CASSDLAGGPDTQYF	TGTGCCAGCAGTGACCTAGCGGGGGGGCCAGATACGCAGTATTTT
.	TRBV18	TRBJ2-7	CASSPSRLLGEEYF	TGTGCCAGCTCACCCTCACGCTTATTGGGGGAGGAGTACTTC
TRBD1	TRBV27	TRBJ1-4	CASRTGGYEKLFF	TGTGCCAGCCGGACAGGGGGGTATGAAAAACTGTTTTTT